A selection of T cell receptor beta chains follows, all from one sample in a study of T cell responses to AZD1222 COVID-19 vaccine. Produced via immunoSEQ multiplex PCR; TCRdb's table is partial and in-frame only. The sample includes roughly 120,000 clones, 85% to 90% of them seen just once. The material was peripheral blood, obtained on day 0 of AZD1222 vaccination. These receptors were obtained from an adult in good health. Each CDR3 is given without its conserved first and last residue. D genes are given only for firm matches.

d_call	v_call	j_call	cdr3_aa
TRBD1	TRBV7-9	TRBJ1-5	ASSTQGAANQPQH
NA	TRBV18	TRBJ2-3	ASSPPSTDTQY
NA	TRBV4-1	TRBJ2-7	ASSLRGGTYEQY
TRBD1	TRBV4-1	TRBJ1-4	ASSQAAGGSEKLF
TRBD1	TRBV3-1/TRBV3-2	TRBJ2-2	ASSHDRVIGELF
NA	TRBV13	TRBJ2-1	ASSTAAAYNEQF
TRBD2	TRBV15	TRBJ2-7	ATSRVLLAGTYEQY
NA	TRBV5-8	TRBJ1-3	ASSLAYRGSVSGNTIY
NA	TRBV27	TRBJ1-3	ASSLGGAGNTIY
TRBD1	TRBV6-5	TRBJ1-6	ASSAGGRSPLH
TRBD1	TRBV4-3	TRBJ2-7	ASSQDAGTGAIGQY
TRBD1	TRBV27	TRBJ2-2	ASSSNQGVGTGELF
NA	TRBV7-6	TRBJ2-3	ASVRTAATDTQY
NA	TRBV28	TRBJ2-2	ASSIFQGDSGELF
TRBD2	TRBV3-1/TRBV3-2	TRBJ2-1	ASSQSRTSFVIYNEQF
TRBD1	TRBV2	TRBJ1-1	ASGREGQGQTEAF
TRBD2	TRBV6-2/TRBV6-3	TRBJ2-3	ASSKTSGRTTDTQY
TRBD1	TRBV19	TRBJ1-5	ASSPPTGAVSNQPQH
NA	TRBV15	TRBJ1-5	ATSGRNQPQH
TRBD2	TRBV7-2	TRBJ2-1	ASSARLAGGIDEQF
TRBD2	TRBV27	TRBJ2-7	ASSRGLAGTYEQY
NA	TRBV10-1	TRBJ2-5	ASSVNYQETQY
TRBD2	TRBV28	TRBJ2-7	ASSPSGSSYEQY
TRBD1	TRBV18	TRBJ1-6	ASGKGGGDSPLH
NA	TRBV27	TRBJ1-6	ASSPDPFGDYNSPLH
NA	TRBV29-1	TRBJ1-5	SVQQQPQH
TRBD2	TRBV27	TRBJ2-7	ASSNGLAGSYEQY
TRBD2	TRBV7-9	TRBJ2-1	ASSLLAGDRSVNEQF
NA	TRBV10-1	TRBJ2-5	ASSAARGRAQETQY
TRBD1	TRBV18	TRBJ1-1	ASSLRDSGWGNTEAF
NA	TRBV30	TRBJ2-3	AWARRTDTQY
TRBD1	TRBV6-5	TRBJ2-6	ASSSGTGAGANVLT
TRBD1	TRBV10-1	TRBJ1-1	ASSDAQGAGSEAF
TRBD2	TRBV6-4	TRBJ2-7	ASSDRGRRGVYVSEQY
TRBD1	TRBV28	TRBJ1-5	ASSSPRQGGISNQPQH
NA	TRBV30	TRBJ2-1	AWSARRGWDNEQF
NA	TRBV28	TRBJ1-1	ASSGGGGRAAQAF
NA	TRBV7-9	TRBJ2-5	ASSFGGGQETQY
NA	TRBV5-1	TRBJ2-5	ASSSRGGYQETQY
NA	TRBV5-6	TRBJ1-4	ASSLRGGLNEKLF
NA	TRBV6-5	TRBJ2-7	ASSYSRGYEQY
TRBD1	TRBV7-9	TRBJ2-3	ASRPPDRLNTDTQY
NA	TRBV27	TRBJ1-1	ASSLYSGLNTEAF
TRBD1	TRBV6-5	TRBJ2-7	ASSYGGVQGAYEQY
TRBD2	TRBV10-3	TRBJ2-1	AISERGGTSGGQF
TRBD2	TRBV7-2	TRBJ2-7	ASSPATSGTYISYEQY
NA	TRBV6-2/TRBV6-3	TRBJ1-1	ASSPQNGAAAF